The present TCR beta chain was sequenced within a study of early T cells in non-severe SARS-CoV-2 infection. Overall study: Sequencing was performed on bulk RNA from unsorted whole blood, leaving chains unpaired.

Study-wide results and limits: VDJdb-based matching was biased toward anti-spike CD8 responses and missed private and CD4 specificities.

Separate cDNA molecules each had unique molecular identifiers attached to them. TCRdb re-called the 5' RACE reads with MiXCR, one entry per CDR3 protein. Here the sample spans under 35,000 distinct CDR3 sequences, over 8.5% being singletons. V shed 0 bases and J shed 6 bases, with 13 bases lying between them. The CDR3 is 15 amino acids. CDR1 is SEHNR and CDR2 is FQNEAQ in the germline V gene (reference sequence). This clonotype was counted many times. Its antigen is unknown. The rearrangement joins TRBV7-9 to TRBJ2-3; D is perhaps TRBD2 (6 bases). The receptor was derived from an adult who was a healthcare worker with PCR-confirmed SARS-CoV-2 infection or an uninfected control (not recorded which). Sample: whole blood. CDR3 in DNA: TGTGCCAGCAGCTTAGCCACGGGGGAGCCGGATACGCAGTATTTT. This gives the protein CASSLATGEPDTQYF. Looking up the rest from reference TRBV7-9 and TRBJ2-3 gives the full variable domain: DTGVSQNPRHKITKRGQNVTFRCDPISEHNRLYWYRQTLGQGPEFLTYFQNEAQLEKSRLLSDRFSAERPKGSFSTLEIQRTEQGDSAMYLCASSLATGEPDTQYFGPGTRLTVL.